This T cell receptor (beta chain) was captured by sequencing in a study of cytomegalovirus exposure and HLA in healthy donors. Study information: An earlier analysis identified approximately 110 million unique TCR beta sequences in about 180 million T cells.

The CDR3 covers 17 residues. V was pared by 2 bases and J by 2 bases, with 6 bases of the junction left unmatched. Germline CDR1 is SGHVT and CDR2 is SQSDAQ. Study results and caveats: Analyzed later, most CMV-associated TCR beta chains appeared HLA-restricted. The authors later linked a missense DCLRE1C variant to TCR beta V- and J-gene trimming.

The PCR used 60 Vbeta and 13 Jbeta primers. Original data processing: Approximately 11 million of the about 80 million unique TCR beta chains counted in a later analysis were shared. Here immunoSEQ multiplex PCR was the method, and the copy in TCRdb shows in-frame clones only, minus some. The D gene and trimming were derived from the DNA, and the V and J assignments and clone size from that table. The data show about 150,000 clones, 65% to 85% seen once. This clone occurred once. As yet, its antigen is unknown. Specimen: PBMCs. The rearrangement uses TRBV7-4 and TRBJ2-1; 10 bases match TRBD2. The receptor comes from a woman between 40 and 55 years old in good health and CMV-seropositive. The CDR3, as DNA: TGTGCCAGCAGCTTATTCGCTAGCGGGAGTACCTACAATGAGCAGTTCTTC. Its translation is CASSLFASGSTYNEQFF. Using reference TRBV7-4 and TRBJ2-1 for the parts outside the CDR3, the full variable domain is GAGVSQSPRYKVAKRGRDVALRCDSISGHVTLYWYRQTLGQGSEVLTYSQSDAQRDKSGRPSGRFSAERPERSVSTLKIQRTEQGDSAVYLCASSLFASGSTYNEQFFGPGTRLTVL.